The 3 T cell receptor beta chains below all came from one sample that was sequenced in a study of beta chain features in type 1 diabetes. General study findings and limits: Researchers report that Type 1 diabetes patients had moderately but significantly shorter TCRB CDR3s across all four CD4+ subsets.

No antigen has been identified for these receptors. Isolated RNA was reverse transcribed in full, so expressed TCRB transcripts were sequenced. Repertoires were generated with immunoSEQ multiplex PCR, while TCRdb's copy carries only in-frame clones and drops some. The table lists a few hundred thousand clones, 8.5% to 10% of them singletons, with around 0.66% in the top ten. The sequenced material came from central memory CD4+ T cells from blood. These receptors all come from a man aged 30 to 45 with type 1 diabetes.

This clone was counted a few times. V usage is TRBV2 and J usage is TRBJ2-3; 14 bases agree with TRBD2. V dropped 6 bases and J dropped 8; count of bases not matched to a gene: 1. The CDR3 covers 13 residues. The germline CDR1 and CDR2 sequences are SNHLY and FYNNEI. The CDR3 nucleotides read TGTGCCAGCAGAGGACTAGCGGGAGGTACGCAGTATTTT. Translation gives CASRGLAGGTQYF. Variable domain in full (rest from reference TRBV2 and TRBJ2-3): EPEVTQTPSHQVTQMGQEVILRCVPISNHLYFYWYRQILGQKVEFLVSFYNNEISEKSEIFDDQFSVERPDGSNFTLKIRSTKLEDSAMYFCASRGLAGGTQYFGPGTRLTVL.

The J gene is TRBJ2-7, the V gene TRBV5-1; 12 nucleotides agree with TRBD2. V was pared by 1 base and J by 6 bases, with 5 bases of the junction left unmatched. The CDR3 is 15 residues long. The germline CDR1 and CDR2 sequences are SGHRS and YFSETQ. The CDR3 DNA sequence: TGCGCCAGCAGCTTGTTATCGGGACTAGCGGGCGAGCAGTACTTC. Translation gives CASSLLSGLAGEQYF.

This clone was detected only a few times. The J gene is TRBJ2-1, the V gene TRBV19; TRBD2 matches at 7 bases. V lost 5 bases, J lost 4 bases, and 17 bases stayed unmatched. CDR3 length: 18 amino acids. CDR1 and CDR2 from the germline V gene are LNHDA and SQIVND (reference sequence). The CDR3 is CASSAGGGVGRTYNEQFF. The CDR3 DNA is TGTGCCAGTAGTGCAGGTGGGGGGGTAGGGAGGACTTACAATGAGCAGTTCTTC.